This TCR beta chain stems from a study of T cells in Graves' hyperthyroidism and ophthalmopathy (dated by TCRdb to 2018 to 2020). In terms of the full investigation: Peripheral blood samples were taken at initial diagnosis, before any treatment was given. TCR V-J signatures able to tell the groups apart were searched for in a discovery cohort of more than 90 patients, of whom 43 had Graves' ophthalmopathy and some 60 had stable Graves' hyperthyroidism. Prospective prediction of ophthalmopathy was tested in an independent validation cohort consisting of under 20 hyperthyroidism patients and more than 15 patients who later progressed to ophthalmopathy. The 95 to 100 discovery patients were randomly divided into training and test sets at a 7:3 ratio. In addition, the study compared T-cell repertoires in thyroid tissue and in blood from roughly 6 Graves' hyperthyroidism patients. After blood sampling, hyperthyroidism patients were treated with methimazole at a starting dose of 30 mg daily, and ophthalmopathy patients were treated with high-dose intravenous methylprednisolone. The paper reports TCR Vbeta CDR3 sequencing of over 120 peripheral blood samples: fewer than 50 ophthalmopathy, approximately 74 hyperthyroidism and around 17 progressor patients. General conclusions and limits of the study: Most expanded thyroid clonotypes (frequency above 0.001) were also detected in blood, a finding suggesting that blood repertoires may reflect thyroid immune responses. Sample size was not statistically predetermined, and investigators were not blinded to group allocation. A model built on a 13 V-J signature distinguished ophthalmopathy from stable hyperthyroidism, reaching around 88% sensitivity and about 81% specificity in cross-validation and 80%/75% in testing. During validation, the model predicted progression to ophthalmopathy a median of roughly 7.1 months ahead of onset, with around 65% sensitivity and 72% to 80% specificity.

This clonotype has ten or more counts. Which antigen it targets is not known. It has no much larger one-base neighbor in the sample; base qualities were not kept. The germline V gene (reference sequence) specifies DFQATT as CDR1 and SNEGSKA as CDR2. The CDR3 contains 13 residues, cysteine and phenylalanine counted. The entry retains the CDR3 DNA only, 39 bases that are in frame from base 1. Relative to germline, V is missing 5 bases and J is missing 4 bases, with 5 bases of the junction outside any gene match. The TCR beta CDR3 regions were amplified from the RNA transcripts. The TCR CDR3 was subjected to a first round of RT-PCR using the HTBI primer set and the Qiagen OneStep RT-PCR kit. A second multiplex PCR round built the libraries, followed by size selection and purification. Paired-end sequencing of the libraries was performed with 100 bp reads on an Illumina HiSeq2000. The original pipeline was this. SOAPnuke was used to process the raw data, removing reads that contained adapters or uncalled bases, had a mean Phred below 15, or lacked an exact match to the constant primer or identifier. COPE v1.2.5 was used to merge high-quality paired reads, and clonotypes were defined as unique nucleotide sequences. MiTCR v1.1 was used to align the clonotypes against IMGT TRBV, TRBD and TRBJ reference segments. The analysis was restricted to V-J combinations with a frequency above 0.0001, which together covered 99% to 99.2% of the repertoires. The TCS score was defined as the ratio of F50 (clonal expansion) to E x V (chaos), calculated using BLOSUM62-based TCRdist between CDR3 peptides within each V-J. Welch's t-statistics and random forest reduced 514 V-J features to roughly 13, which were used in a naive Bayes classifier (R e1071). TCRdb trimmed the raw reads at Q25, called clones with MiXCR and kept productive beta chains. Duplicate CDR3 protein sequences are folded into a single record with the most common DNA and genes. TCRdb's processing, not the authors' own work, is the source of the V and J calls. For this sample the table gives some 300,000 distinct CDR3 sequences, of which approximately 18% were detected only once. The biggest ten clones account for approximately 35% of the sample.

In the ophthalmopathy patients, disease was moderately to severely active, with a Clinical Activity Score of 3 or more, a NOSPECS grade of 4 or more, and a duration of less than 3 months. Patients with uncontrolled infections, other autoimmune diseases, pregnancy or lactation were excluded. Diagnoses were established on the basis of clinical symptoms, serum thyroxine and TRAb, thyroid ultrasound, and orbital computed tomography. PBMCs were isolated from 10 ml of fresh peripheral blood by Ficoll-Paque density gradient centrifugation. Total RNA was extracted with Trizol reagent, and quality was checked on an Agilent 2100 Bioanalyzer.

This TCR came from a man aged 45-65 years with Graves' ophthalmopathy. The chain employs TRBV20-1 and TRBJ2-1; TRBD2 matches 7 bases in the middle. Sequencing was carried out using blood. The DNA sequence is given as TGCAGTGCTGTGGGACTATCGTACAATGAGCAGTTCTTC. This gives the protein CSAVGLSYNEQFF.